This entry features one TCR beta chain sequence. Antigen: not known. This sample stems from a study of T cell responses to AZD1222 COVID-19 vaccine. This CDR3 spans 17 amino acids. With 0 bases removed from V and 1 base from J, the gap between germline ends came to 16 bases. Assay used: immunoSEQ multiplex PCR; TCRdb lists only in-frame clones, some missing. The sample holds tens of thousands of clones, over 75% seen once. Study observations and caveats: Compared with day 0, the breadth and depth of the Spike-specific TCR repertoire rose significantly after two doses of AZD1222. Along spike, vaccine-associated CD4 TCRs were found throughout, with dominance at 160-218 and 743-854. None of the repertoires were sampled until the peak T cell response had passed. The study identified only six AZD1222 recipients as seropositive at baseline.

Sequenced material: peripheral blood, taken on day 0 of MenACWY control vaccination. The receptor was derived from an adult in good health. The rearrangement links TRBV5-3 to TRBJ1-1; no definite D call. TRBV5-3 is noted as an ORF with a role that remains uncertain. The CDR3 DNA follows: TGTGCCAGAAGCTTGGGCCCCCACAGCGCCTGGAACACTGAAGCTTTCTTT. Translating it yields CARSLGPHSAWNTEAFF.